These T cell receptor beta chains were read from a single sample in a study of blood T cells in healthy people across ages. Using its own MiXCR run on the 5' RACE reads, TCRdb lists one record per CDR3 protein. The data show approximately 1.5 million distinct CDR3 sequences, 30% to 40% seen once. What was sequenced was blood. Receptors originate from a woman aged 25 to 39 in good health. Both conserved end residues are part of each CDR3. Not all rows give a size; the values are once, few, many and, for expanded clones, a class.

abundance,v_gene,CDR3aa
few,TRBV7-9,CASSSRQGPNSPLHF
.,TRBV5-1,CASSVGGTGGFNGQFF
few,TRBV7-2,CASSAWTSGSLGTQYF
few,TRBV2,CASSDPGTQNTEAFF
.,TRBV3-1,CASSRPDGEAFF
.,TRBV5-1,CASSLPGSSTDTQYF
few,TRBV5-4,CASSPSSGREADTQYF
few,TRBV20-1,CSARDAGGPGELFF
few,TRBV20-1,CSARPGLAGGQYYEQFF
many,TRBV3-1,CASSPSADTQYF
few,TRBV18,CASSPRDRGSGGYTF
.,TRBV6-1,CASSGTKSSYEQYF
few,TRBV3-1,CASSPLQGGETQYF
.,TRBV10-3,CAIRTGDNTDTQYF
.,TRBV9,CASSQSNHEQYF
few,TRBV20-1,CSARLVLTDTQYF
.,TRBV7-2,CASSLNSGRAASYNEQFF
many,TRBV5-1,CASSLDQGAINEQFF
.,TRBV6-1,CAVRDRGYNEQFF
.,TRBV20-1,CSARMTSDFAQYF
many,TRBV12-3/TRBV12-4,CASRLGPHEQYF
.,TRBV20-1,CSARDRRGPNYGYTF
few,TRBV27,CASNQGAGPDTQYF
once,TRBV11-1,CASAIGRLTDTQYF
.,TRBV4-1,CASRLLAGGGEQYF
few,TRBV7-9,CALASGSDNEQFF
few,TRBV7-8,CASSGLGDPGEQYF
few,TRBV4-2,CASSQDRDYSSYNEQFF
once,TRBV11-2,CASSPLPGLAGVYNEQFF
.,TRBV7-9,CASSLLRAVGPYEQYF
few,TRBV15,CATVQGTNEKLFF
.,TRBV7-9,CASDFRGGEQFF
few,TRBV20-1,CSAWKTGEISYEQYF
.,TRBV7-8,CASSLTSTNEKRFF
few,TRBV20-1,CSASHTNTEAFF
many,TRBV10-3,CAISVGKPSYEQYF
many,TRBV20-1,CSAMGEETQYF
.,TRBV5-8,CASSSTVMNTEAFF
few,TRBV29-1,CSVEIHALGQYF
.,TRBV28,CASSLSRGANTGEPFF
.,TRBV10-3,CAVQGDFNSYEQYF
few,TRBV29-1,CSVDRASLSSYNEQFF
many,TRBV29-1,CSGWGRETQYF
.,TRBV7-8,CASSSHSGNEQFF
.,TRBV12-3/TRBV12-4,CASILRGYGYTF
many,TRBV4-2,CASSQASGVFETQYF
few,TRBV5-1,CASSSGLAGVYTDTQYF
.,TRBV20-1,CSARDGQAPFNQPQHF
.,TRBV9,CASSPLGVGELFF
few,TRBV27,CASSSLAGVLLAEQFF
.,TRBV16,CASSQSLAGWEQYF
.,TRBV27,CASSTDYTSYEQYF
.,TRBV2,CASDTGLRANYGYTF
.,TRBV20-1,CSAHSAGGKRLSGELETQYF
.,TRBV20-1,CSASALDRENYGYTF